A single sample gave rise to the 5 T cell receptor beta chains below, sequenced in a study of shared clonotypes between healthy human individuals. Naive-designated CD8 cells lacked CD45RO, were positively enriched for CCR7, and omitted terminally differentiated effector memory CD45RA+ cells. TCRdb keeps only in-frame clones here, not all; method: immunoSEQ multiplex PCR. The table includes 1.5 million to 2.5 million clones, over 85% detected once. The sequencing input was naive CD8+ T cells sorted from blood. The source is a man aged 18-30 years in good health.

The chain employs TRBV27 and TRBJ1-2; weak D call: TRBD1 (5 bases). V was shortened by 2 bases and J by 5 bases, with 12 bases between the two germline ends. CDR1 is MNHEY and CDR2 is SMNVEV in the germline V gene (reference sequence). The CDR3 contains 14 residues. CDR3 residues: CASSLRGSPYGYTF. CDR3 coding DNA: TGTGCCAGCAGTTTACGGGGCAGCCCGTATGGCTACACCTTC.

The V gene is TRBV2, the J gene TRBJ2-7, with D maybe TRBD1 (5 bases). Per the germline V gene, CDR1 is SNHLY and CDR2 is FYNNEI. This CDR3 has 15 residues. Deletions cut 6 bases from V and 5 bases from J, with 20 bases between. CDR3 bases: TGTGCCAGCAGACCCCGTCAGGGTGGCCTCGACGAGCAGTACTTC. It translates to CASRPRQGGLDEQYF.

The V call is TRBV27, the J call TRBJ2-7; perhaps TRBD2 as D (5 bases). V lost 2 bases, J lost 5 bases, and 10 bases lay in between. Looked up from germline, CDR1 is MNHEY and CDR2 is SMNVEV (reference sequence). This CDR3 contains 13 residues. The CDR3 loop is CASSLVASNEQYF. CDR3 in DNA: TGTGCCAGCAGTTTAGTAGCGAGTAACGAGCAGTACTTC.

The V call is TRBV28, the J call TRBJ2-1; possibly TRBD2 for D (6 bases). V was cut by 2 bases and J by 7 bases, with 15 bases left in between. Germline CDR1 and CDR2: MDHEN and SYDVKM. The CDR3 loop spans 15 amino acids. CDR3 residues: CASSLRLEGTNEQFF. For the CDR3, the DNA is TGTGCCAGCAGTTTACGGCTAGAAGGGACTAATGAGCAGTTCTTC.

The rearrangement joins TRBV7-8 to TRBJ2-3; TRBD1 matches 10 bases. Germline values: CDR1 SGHVS, CDR2 FQNEAQ. CDR3 length: 16 amino acids. Unmatched junction bases numbered 5, after V lost 3 bases and J lost 2 bases. The CDR3 reads CASSFRTGGVTDTQYF. CDR3 coding DNA: TGTGCCAGCAGCTTTCGGACAGGGGGAGTCACAGATACGCAGTATTTT.